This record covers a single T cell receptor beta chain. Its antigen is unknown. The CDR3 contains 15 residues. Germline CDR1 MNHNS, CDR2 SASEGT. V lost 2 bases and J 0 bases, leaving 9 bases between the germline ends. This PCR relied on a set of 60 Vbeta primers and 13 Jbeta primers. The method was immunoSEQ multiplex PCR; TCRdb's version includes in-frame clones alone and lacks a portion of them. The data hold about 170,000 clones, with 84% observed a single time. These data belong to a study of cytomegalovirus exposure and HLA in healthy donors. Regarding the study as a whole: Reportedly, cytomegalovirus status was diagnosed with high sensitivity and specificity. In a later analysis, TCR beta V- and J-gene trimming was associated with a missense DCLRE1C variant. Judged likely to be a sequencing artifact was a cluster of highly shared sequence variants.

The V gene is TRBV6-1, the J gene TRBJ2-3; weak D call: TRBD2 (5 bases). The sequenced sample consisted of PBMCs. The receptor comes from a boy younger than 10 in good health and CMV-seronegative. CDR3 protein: CASSENRGSTDTQYF. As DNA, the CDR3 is TGTGCCAGCAGTGAAAACCGGGGTAGCACAGATACGCAGTATTTT.